The T cell receptor beta chain under discussion was sequenced for a study of blood T cell repertoires in COVID-19. Study summary: Specimens from acute and convalescent COVID-19 originated in the United States, Italy and Spain. PBMCs, B-cell-depleted T cells, or T cells were the source of the cDNA or gDNA that made up the material.

Sequencing was performed with immunoSEQ multiplex PCR; in TCRdb, only in-frame clones are kept and a portion is missing. Among around 260,000 clones, roughly 88% were seen once, and the ten largest hold 2.5% to 3.5%. CDR1 SGHTA and CDR2 FQGNSA come from the germline V gene. The length of the CDR3 is 16 residues. J lost 4 bases, V lost 4 bases, and 10 bases had no gene match. The gene calls are TRBV7-2 and TRBJ2-3; 8 nucleotides line up with TRBD1. Sequenced: peripheral blood. The receptor was derived from a woman in her thirties with active or convalescent COVID-19. The CDR3 DNA is TGTGCCAGCAGCTCGGGACAGGCGAGACAAGCAGATACGCAGTATTTT. Protein sequence: CASSSGQARQADTQYF.